A selection of T cell receptor beta chains follows, all from one sample in a study of blood T cell repertoires in COVID-19. Produced via immunoSEQ multiplex PCR; TCRdb's table is partial and in-frame only. The table has tens of thousands of clones, 78% seen once. Sequencing was performed on peripheral blood. These receptors all stem from a human donor in a cohort sampled during active COVID-19. CDR3s include the opening cysteine and the closing phenylalanine or tryptophan. D genes are given only for firm matches. Size tells how often a clone was seen (once, few, many) or the class of an expanded clone, and some rows leave it out.

clone_size,j_call,d_call,v_call,cdr3_nt,cdr3_aa
once,TRBJ2-4,.,TRBV9,TGTGCCAGCAGCGCACCCCGGGATGCCAAAAACATTCAGTACTTC,CASSAPRDAKNIQYF
.,TRBJ2-1,TRBD1,TRBV29-1,TGCAGCCTCCCCGGGGGACAGGAGGTATACAATGAGCAGTTCTTC,CSLPGGQEVYNEQFF
few,TRBJ1-1,.,TRBV7-9,TGTGCCAGCAGCCGGGGACAAGGGGAAGCTTTCTTT,CASSRGQGEAFF
.,TRBJ2-3,.,TRBV7-9,TGTGCCAGCAGCTTACCGTACTCAGATACGCAGTATTTT,CASSLPYSDTQYF
medium-sized,TRBJ2-1,TRBD2,TRBV4-1,TGCGCCAGCAGCCAAGATTTGGCTAGCGGCTACAATGAGCAGTTCTTC,CASSQDLASGYNEQFF
.,TRBJ1-6,TRBD1,TRBV28,TGTGCCAGCAGTGGGACAGCCAACTATAATTCACCCCTCCACTTT,CASSGTANYNSPLHF
.,TRBJ2-2,.,TRBV5-1,TGCGCCAGCAGCTTGGATGGGGCGCGCGACACCGGGGAGCTGTTTTTT,CASSLDGARDTGELFF
.,TRBJ1-1,.,TRBV3-1/TRBV3-2,TGTGCCAGCAGCAAAAATGGCGGCACTGAAGCTTTCTTT,CASSKNGGTEAFF
.,TRBJ1-1,.,TRBV5-4,TGTGCCAGCAGTTTCCAGTGGAACACTGAAGCTTTCTTT,CASSFQWNTEAFF
.,TRBJ2-2,.,TRBV18,TGTGCCAGCTCAATACAGGGTCGGGCGAACACCGGGGAGCTGTTTTTT,CASSIQGRANTGELFF
.,TRBJ2-1,TRBD2,TRBV3-1/TRBV3-2,TGTGCCAGCAGCCAAGCGACGGGACTAGCGTACAATGAGCAGTTCTTC,CASSQATGLAYNEQFF